The subject of this entry is one TCR beta chain. Its antigen remains unknown. Axillary draining lymph nodes of breast cancer patients supplied the node samples. The data belong to a study of breast tumors, draining lymph nodes, adjacent tissues. Study-level findings and limits: Tumors had less TCR diversity than lymph nodes, more than nontumor tissue. Compared with basal-like, luminal-like tumors shared significantly more repertoire with nontumor tissue. Tumor T cell lymph node origin was a supported hypothesis, not proven.

CDR3 length: 15 amino acids. From germline, CDR1 is SNHLY and CDR2 FYNNEI. Trimming cost V 1 base and J 9 bases, with 13 bases left between them. Each CDR3 protein is one row after TCRdb ran MiXCR on the multiplex PCR reads. The data show fewer than 300,000 distinct CDR3 sequences, with about a third seen just once and 1.4% held by the top ten. The sequence was collected from a female donor with breast cancer. Some clones in this sample may be carry-over from other donors' samples. The sequenced sample was axillary lymph node tissue. The chain has TRBV2 and TRBJ1-6; D is possibly TRBD1 (5 bases). In DNA form, the CDR3 reads TGTGCCAGCAGTGAAGAAGCAGGGATGGCTTCACCCCTCCACTTT. Translated, it gives CASSEEAGMASPLHF.